These T cell receptor beta chains were read from a single sample in a study of shared clonotypes between healthy human individuals. Clones were read by immunoSEQ multiplex PCR, and TCRdb kept only the in-frame ones, dropping some. Of hundreds of thousands of clones listed, roughly 92% are singletons. Input material: naive CD8+ T cells sorted from blood. These TCRs come from a man aged 25 to 40 in good health. The conserved cysteine and the conserved F or W are not part of the CDR3 here. Fields, in order: V gene, clone size, J gene, CDR3 length, CDR3 protein. Size tells how often a clone was seen (once, few, many) or the class of an expanded clone, and some rows leave it out.

TRBV2,once,TRBJ2-3,8,ATSSGTQY
TRBV2,NA,TRBJ2-3,13,ASSGTSGITDTQY
TRBV10-3,NA,TRBJ2-1,12,AISEWDRDNEQF
TRBV18,NA,TRBJ2-5,12,ASSRTGSSETQY
TRBV15,NA,TRBJ2-5,11,ATSRGTEETQY
TRBV19,NA,TRBJ2-5,9,ASKEAETQY
TRBV14,NA,TRBJ2-1,14,ASSPWTSGSFDEQF
TRBV27,NA,TRBJ2-2,13,ASYPGQGYTGELF
TRBV27,NA,TRBJ1-1,11,ASSFGENTEAF
TRBV27,once,TRBJ2-3,12,ASSSLSSTDTQY
TRBV29-1,NA,TRBJ1-1,9,SVTQGTEAF
TRBV15,NA,TRBJ1-5,13,ATSRDEGSYQPQH
TRBV10-2,NA,TRBJ2-7,12,ASSLDRGSYEQY
TRBV7-6,NA,TRBJ2-1,11,ASSFAGTREQF
TRBV9,once,TRBJ1-1,12,ASSVVQMNTEAF
TRBV27,NA,TRBJ2-7,12,ASRRGGLGDEQY
TRBV20-1,NA,TRBJ2-1,8,RTGGVWQF
TRBV19,NA,TRBJ2-1,14,ASSIETAFPHNEQF
TRBV9,NA,TRBJ2-1,14,ASSGRYAGPYNEQF
TRBV28,NA,TRBJ2-5,16,ASSFSLAGAPGVETQY
TRBV19,NA,TRBJ2-1,11,ASLDSLYNEQF
TRBV25-1,NA,TRBJ2-1,12,ATRAGQLYNEQF
TRBV7-9,NA,TRBJ2-7,14,AGELLSGSGSYEQY
TRBV7-9,NA,TRBJ1-1,11,ASSWTGETEAF
TRBV27,NA,TRBJ2-1,13,ASSLRGQENNEQF
TRBV7-9,NA,TRBJ2-1,15,ASSLEVGLAGVDEQF
TRBV7-7,once,TRBJ2-1,13,ASSTRLAGYNEQF
TRBV19,NA,TRBJ1-1,10,ASGYRGGEAF
TRBV7-9,NA,TRBJ1-1,13,ASSSGQGKNTEAF
TRBV27,NA,TRBJ2-7,13,ASSLVETGLYEQY
TRBV18,NA,TRBJ2-3,13,ASSPGTGGTDTQY
TRBV18,few,TRBJ1-2,12,ASNPGQGNYGYT
TRBV29-1,NA,TRBJ2-4,12,SVEGGGGVNIQY
TRBV9,NA,TRBJ1-1,10,ASSGRQGRAF
TRBV28,NA,TRBJ1-4,15,ASSLGQEGATNEKLF
TRBV18,NA,TRBJ1-1,11,ASSPGVNTEAF
TRBV7-9,NA,TRBJ2-5,13,ASSSRDSRVETQY
TRBV7-6,NA,TRBJ2-7,12,ASGGRGREDEQY
TRBV7-9,NA,TRBJ2-1,14,ASSRLDVSSYNEQF
TRBV7-6,NA,TRBJ2-7,10,ASSLSDDEQY
TRBV7-8,NA,TRBJ2-1,14,ASSSGAENPYNEQF
TRBV6-5,once,TRBJ2-1,14,ASSYPTSGRGNEQF
TRBV5-1,NA,TRBJ2-1,11,ASSPQGLDEQF
TRBV6-6,NA,TRBJ2-2,10,ASTQGAGELF
TRBV9,NA,TRBJ2-2,16,ASSSQEVGGESTGELF
TRBV5-6,NA,TRBJ2-6,13,ASSSAGLGANVLT
TRBV7-9,few,TRBJ1-2,14,ASSLDTGWIRYGYT
TRBV5-1,NA,TRBJ2-2,13,ASSLYQEGTGELF
TRBV20-1,once,TRBJ1-1,9,SARGGTEAF